One TCR beta chain is described in this entry. Its antigen is not identified. Researchers used template switching to add UMIs featuring a 6-nucleotide sample barcode. Using TCRalpha and TCRbeta cDNA, the researchers carried out two nested PCRs that lasted roughly 16 and 10 cycles. TCRdb reprocessed the 5' RACE reads and stores each CDR3 protein as one record, lacking DNA. The repertoire shows more than 350,000 distinct CDR3 sequences; the top ten hold roughly 2.2%. The data originate from a study of monozygotic twins with inflammatory bowel disease. CDR1 is DFQATT, CDR2 SNEGSKA, per germline (reference sequence). CDR3 size: 15 residues. Points from the study as a whole: Relative to healthy twins, IBD patients had fewer clonotypes in common with others, a gap that was especially apparent with disease activity.

The V gene is TRBV20-1, the J gene TRBJ2-3; the D gene TCRdb calls, TRBD1, cannot be checked with no DNA. Source material: blood. The receptor was isolated from a human donor with ulcerative colitis or Crohn's disease, or a healthy co-twin of an affected twin (not recorded which). CDR3 residues: CSARDGQGFIDTQYF.